This T cell receptor beta chain was recorded in a study of blood T cell dynamics during melanoma immunotherapy. Time point here: week 3, after first cycle of checkpoint inhibitor. TCRdb's copy holds only in-frame clones and misses some; the assay was immunoSEQ multiplex PCR. This table has 5,500 to 9,000 clones, around 84% appearing once. The CDR3 loop spans 12 amino acids. Germline assignment: CDR1 SEHNR and CDR2 FQNEAQ (reference sequence). V was clipped by 0 bases and J by 8 bases, with 7 bases between them. The sequencing here drew on blood, taken from a patient treated with checkpoint blockade. The rearrangement joins TRBV7-9 to TRBJ1-2; possibly TRBD1 for D (5 bases). This TCR derives from a human donor with melanoma. CDR3 DNA: TGTGCCAGCAGCTTAGCGGGGCAGGGCTACACCTTC. Translating gives CASSLAGQGYTF.